The clone carrying this T cell receptor (beta chain) has a count of ten or more. The ends were cut back, 3 bases at V and 6 bases at J, with 9 bases in the middle. The CDR3 consists of 12 residues. The V gene's germline CDR1 is MNHEY and CDR2 SMNVEV (reference sequence). The data were taken from a study of immune heterogeneity within non-small cell lung tumors. Multiplex PCR relied on 32 V and 13 J primers to amplify TCR beta CDR3. TCRdb analysed the multiplex PCR reads with MiXCR anew, one entry per CDR3 protein. The data contain 10,000 to 13,000 distinct CDR3 sequences, 30% of them singletons. Genomic DNA from bulk tumor acted as the template, and around 630 ng was loaded per sample. Collection of several biopsies per primary tumor, spaced far apart, took place during surgery. It was patients with untreated, newly diagnosed non-small cell lung cancer who underwent curative surgery.

The chain has TRBV27 and TRBJ2-7; perhaps TRBD2 as D (6 bases). Sequenced: lung tumor tissue. The TCR sequence derives from a woman aged 45-65 years with non-small cell lung cancer. In DNA, the CDR3 is TGTGCCAGCAGTTTTGGAGGGATCGAGCAGTACTTC. Protein product: CASSFGGIEQYF.